Below, 2 T cell receptor beta chains from the same sample are listed, as sequenced in a study of Tregs in tolerant kidney transplant recipients. Sequenced by immunoSEQ multiplex PCR; TCRdb stores in-frame clones only, minus some. The sample includes around 33,000 clones. Material: CD8+ T cells from blood, obtained before the transplant. The receptors originated from a human donor who received a combined kidney and bone marrow transplant.

As for this clone: The read stops 3 residues short of the end of the CDR3; the missing end is completed from the germline J gene. J is TRBJ1-2 and V is TRBV30, with D uncertain. The V gene's germline CDR1 is GTSNPN and CDR2 SVGIG (reference sequence). There are 14 residues in the CDR3. V was pared by 7 bases and J by 4 bases, with 19 bases between. The CDR3 sequence is CASKAPAPLYGYTF. Partial CDR3 DNA: TGTGCCTCAAAGGCACCTGCCCCCCTCTATGGC.

The sequenced part of the CDR3 DNA is TGTGCCAGTAGGCGGACTAGCGGGGGCACAGATACG. This sequence encodes CASRRTSGGTDT. The CDR3, in full, reads CASRRTSGGTDTQYF. The rearrangement links TRBV19 to TRBJ2-3; TRBD2 agrees at 12 bases. Read data end 3 residues before the CDR3 end; the end is taken from the germline J gene. Germline V gene lookup returns CDR1 LNHDA and CDR2 SQIVND (reference sequence). V lost 6 bases to trimming and J lost 1 base; unmatched junction nucleotides: 2. The CDR3 consists of 15 residues.